This T cell receptor (beta chain) came from a study of shared clonotypes between healthy human individuals. Whole-study results and caveats: Sample collection involved blood only; tissue repertoires are likely different. Naive CD4 clonotypes were shared across a handful of donors at roughly 5%. It was expected that sequencing depth would affect clonotype sharing among donors.

Turning to this clone: Its antigen is as yet unknown. A junction end diverges from the germline sequence, so it may reflect a read error.

Produced via immunoSEQ multiplex PCR; TCRdb's table is partial and in-frame only. The sample carries some 2.3 million clones, 85% to 95% recorded once. The germline CDR1 and CDR2 sequences are SGHRS and YFSETQ. This CDR3 has 14 residues. This receptor was identified in a man aged 18 to 30 in good health. Some clones in this sample may be carry-over from other donors' samples. Specimen: naive CD4+ T cells from PBMCs. Indicated subset: CD45RA+ positively selected. The chain has TRBV5-1 and TRBJ2-5; TRBD1 or TRBD2 may be the D gene (5 bases each). CDR3 sequence (DNA): TGCGCCAGCAGTTTGGGACCCCGTACGGAGACCCAGTACTTC. Translation: CASSLGPRTETQYF.